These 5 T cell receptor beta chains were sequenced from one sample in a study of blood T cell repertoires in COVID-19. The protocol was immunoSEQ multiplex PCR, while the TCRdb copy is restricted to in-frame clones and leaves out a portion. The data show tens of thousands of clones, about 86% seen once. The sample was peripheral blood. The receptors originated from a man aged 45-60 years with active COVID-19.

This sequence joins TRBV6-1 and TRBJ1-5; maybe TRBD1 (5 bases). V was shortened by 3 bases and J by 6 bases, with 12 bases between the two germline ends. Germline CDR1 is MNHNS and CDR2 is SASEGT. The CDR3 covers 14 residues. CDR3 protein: CASSESRVGQPQHF. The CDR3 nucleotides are TGTGCCAGCAGTGAGTCCAGGGTCGGTCAGCCCCAGCATTTT.

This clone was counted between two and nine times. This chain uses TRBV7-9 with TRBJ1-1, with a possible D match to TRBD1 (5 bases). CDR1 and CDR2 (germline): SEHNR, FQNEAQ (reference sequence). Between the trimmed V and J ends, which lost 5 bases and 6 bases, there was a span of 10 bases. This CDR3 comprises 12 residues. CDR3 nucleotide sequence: TGTGCCAGCAGCCAGATAGGGGCTGAAGCTTTCTTT. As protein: CASSQIGAEAFF.

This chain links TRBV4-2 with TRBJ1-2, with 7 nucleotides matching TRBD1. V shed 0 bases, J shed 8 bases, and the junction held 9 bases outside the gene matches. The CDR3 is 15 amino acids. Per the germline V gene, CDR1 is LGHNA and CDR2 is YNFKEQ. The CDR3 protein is CASSQDKDRSLGYTF. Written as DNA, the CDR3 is TGTGCCAGCAGCCAAGATAAGGACAGGAGCCTCGGCTACACCTTC.

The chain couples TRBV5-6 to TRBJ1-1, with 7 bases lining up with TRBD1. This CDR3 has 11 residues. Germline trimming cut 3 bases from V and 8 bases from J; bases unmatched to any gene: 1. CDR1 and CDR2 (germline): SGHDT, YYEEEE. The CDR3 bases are TGTGCCAGCAGCTGGGACAGCGAAGCTTTCTTT. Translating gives CASSWDSEAFF.

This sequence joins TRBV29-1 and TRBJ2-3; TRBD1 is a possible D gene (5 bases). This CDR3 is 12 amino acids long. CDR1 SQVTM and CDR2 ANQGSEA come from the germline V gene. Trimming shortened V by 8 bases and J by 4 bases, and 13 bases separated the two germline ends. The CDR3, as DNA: TGCAGCTCCCGAAAGGGGTCAGATACGCAGTATTTT. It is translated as CSSRKGSDTQYF.